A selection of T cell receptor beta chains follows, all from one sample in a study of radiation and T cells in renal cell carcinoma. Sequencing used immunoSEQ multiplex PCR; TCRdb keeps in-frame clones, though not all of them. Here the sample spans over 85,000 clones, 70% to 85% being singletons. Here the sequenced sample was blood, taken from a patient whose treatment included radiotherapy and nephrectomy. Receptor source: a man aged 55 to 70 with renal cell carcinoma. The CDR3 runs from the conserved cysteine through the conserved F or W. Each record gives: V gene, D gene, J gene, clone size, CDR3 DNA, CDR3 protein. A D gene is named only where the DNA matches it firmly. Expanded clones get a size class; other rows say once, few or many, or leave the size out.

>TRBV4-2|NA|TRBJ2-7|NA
TGTGCCAGCAGCCGTGCCCACTCCTACGAGCAGTACTTC
CASSRAHSYEQYF
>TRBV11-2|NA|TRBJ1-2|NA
TGTGCCAGCAGACAGATCGCGGGGAGGGGCCCGGGCTACACCTTC
CASRQIAGRGPGYTF
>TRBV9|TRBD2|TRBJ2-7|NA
TGTGCCAGCAGCGTAGGTTTACTAGCGAGATACGAGCAGTACTTC
CASSVGLLARYEQYF
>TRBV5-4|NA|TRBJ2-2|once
TGTGCCAGCAGCTTGGATGACACCAACACCGGGGAGCTGTTTTTT
CASSLDDTNTGELFF
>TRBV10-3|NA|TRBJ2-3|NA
TGTGCCATGACCGAAAGTGGAGACACAGATACGCAGTATTTT
CAMTESGDTDTQYF
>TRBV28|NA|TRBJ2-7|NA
TGTGCCAGCAGTCAAACTAGCCTTCAGTCCTACGAGCAGTACTTC
CASSQTSLQSYEQYF
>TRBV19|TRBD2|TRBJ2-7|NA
TGTGCAACGAGGGGACTAGCGGGAGTTACGCAGTACTTC
CATRGLAGVTQYF
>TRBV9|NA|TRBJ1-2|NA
TGTGCCAGCAGCGCAGGGCCCTATGGCTACACCTTC
CASSAGPYGYTF
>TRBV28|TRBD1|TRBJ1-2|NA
TGTGCCAGCAGTCTCCGAGCTCTTTGGCAGGGGGACGGCTACACCTTC
CASSLRALWQGDGYTF
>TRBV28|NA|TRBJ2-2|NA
TGTGCCAGCAGTTCACAGGGCGGTGGGGGACAAAACACCGGGGAGCTGTTTTTT
CASSSQGGGGQNTGELFF
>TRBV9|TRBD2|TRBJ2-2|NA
TGTGCCAGCAGCGTTAGCGGGATAGGCACCGGGGAGCTGTTTTTT
CASSVSGIGTGELFF
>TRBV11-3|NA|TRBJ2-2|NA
TGTGCCAGCAGCTTAGTAAGCTCCGGGGAGCTGTTTTTT
CASSLVSSGELFF
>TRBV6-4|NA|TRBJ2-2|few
TGTGCCAGCAGTGAGTCCAGCGCAAGGAGCACCGGGGAGCTGTTTTTT
CASSESSARSTGELFF
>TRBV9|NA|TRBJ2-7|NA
TGTGCCAGCAGCGTAGCTGGGTCCTACGAGCAGTACTTT
CASSVAGSYEQYF
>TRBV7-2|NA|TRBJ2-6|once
TGTGCCAGCAGCCGGCAGGGTTACCTCTCTGGGGCCAACGTCCTGACTTTC
CASSRQGYLSGANVLTF
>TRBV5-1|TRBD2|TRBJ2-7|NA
TGCGCCAGCAGCCTGTTGGGAGGGTCCGAGCAGTACTTC
CASSLLGGSEQYF
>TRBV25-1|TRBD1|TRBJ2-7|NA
TGTGCCAGCAGGACAGGGCCCTCCTACGAGCAGTACTTC
CASRTGPSYEQYF
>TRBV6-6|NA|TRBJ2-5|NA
TGTGCCAGCAGTTACGAAGTAGGGACAGAGACCCAGTACTTC
CASSYEVGTETQYF
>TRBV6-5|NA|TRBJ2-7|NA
TGTGCCAGCAGTCCCTTGTTGTCCCGGCCCTACGAGCAGTACTTC
CASSPLLSRPYEQYF
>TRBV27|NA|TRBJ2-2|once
TGTGCCAGCAGTTCACTGAACACCGGGGAGCTGTTTTTT
CASSSLNTGELFF
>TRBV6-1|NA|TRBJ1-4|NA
TGTGCCAGCAGTCCCGACAGGAGCGGTGAAAAACTGTTTTTT
CASSPDRSGEKLFF
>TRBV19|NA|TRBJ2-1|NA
TGTGCCAGTAGTAGGACTAACTCCTACAATGAGCAGTTCTTC
CASSRTNSYNEQFF
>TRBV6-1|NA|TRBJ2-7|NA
TGTGCCAGCAGTGGCCAGGGCATCTACGAGCAGTACTTC
CASSGQGIYEQYF
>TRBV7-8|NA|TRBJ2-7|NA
TGTGCCAGCAGTCGGGGGTATGAGCAGTACTTC
CASSRGYEQYF
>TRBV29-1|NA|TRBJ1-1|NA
TGCAGCGTTGGCGGCGCTGAAGCTTTCTTT
CSVGGAEAFF
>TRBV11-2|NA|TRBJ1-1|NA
TGTGCCAGCAGCCTAGCTCAATCGCCTGAAGCTTTCTTT
CASSLAQSPEAFF
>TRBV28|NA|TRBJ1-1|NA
TGTGCCAGCAGTGAGAGGGTAAAGGCTTTCTTT
CASSERVKAFF
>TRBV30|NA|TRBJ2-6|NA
TGTGCCTGGAGTTGGGGTTTTGGGGCCAACGTCCTGACTTTC
CAWSWGFGANVLTF
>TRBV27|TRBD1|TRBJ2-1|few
TGTGCCAGCAGTTTATATGTTGGACAGGCACACAATGAGCAGTTCTTC
CASSLYVGQAHNEQFF
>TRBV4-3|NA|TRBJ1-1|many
TGCGCCAGCAGCGATTCGTGGCAGAACACTGAAGCTTTCTTT
CASSDSWQNTEAFF
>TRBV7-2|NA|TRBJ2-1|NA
TGTGCCTCCGGGCCCCGCGGATACAATGAGCAGTTCTTC
CASGPRGYNEQFF
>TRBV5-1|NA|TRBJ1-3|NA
TGCGCCAGCAGCTTGGAGGGAACTTCTGGGGCTGGAAACACCATATATTTT
CASSLEGTSGAGNTIYF
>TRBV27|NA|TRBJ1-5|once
TGTGCCAGCAGTTTATTGAGAGGTGGAGTCAATCAGCCCCAGCATTTT
CASSLLRGGVNQPQHF
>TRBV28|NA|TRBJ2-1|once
TGTGCCAGCAGTTCCCCTGGGAACAAGGATGAGCAGTTCTTC
CASSSPGNKDEQFF
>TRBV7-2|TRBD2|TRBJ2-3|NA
TGTGCCAGCAGCTTAGTTGGCCTAGCGGGAGGAGGGACAGATACGCAGTATTTT
CASSLVGLAGGGTDTQYF
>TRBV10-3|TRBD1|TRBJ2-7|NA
TGTGCCATCAGGGACAGGGGCTACGAGCAGTACTTC
CAIRDRGYEQYF
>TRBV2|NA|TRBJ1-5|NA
TGTGCCAGCAGTCATCTATGGACGGACTCCAATCAGCCCCAGCATTTT
CASSHLWTDSNQPQHF
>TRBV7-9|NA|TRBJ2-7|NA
TGTGCCAGCAGCTTAGGACTGGCATCCTACGAGCAGTACTTC
CASSLGLASYEQYF
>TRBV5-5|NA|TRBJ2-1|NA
TGTGCCAGCAGCTTTTCTAGCTCCAATGAGCAGTTCTTC
CASSFSSSNEQFF
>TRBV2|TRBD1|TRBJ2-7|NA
TGTGCCAGCAGGGACAGGGGGGGCTTCTCCTACGAGCAGTACTTC
CASRDRGGFSYEQYF
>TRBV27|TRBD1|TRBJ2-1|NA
TGTGCCAGCAGTTGGGAACAGGGGGGATCCTACAATGAGCAGTTCTTC
CASSWEQGGSYNEQFF
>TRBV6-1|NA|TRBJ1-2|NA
TGTGCCAGCAGCCTCCCGGGGCAGAACTATGGCTACACCTTC
CASSLPGQNYGYTF
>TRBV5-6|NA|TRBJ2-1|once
TGTGCCAGCAGCTTGGCCAAAATGGGGACACCGAACAATGAGCAGTTCTTC
CASSLAKMGTPNNEQFF
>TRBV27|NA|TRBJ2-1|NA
TGTGCCAGCAGTCTACCCTCGGGACAGCGGGGAGGTGAGCAGTTCTTC
CASSLPSGQRGGEQFF
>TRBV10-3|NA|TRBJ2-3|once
TGTGCCATCAGTGAGTCGGGGGCAGGGCGGGATACGCAGTATTTT
CAISESGAGRDTQYF
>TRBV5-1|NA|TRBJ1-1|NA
TGCGCCAGCAGCTTGGAGGATCTGAAGTGGCGCCCGGGCACTGAAGCTTTCTTT
CASSLEDLKWRPGTEAFF
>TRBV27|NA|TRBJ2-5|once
TGTGCCAGCAGTTTATCCCCTCCCGTAGGGATTGGAGAGACCCAGTACTTC
CASSLSPPVGIGETQYF
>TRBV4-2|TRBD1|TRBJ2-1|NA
TGTGCCAGCAGCCAAAATAGACAGGGCCAGTTCTTC
CASSQNRQGQFF
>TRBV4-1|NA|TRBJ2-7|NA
TGCGCCAGCAGCCAACCGGACAGCTACGAGCAGTACTTC
CASSQPDSYEQYF
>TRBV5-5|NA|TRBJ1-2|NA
TGTGCCAGCAGCTTAGGGTCCGGGCGGGTTTACTATGGCTACACCTTC
CASSLGSGRVYYGYTF
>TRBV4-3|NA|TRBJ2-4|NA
TGCGCCAGCAGCCAAGAAGGGAGGAGGGGGGAGGCCAAAAACATTCAGTACTTC
CASSQEGRRGEAKNIQYF
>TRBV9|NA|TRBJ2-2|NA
TGTGCCAGCAGCCCGTGGACGGCGAACACCGGGGAGCTGTTTTTT
CASSPWTANTGELFF
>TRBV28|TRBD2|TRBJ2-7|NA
TGTGCCAGCAGTTACCCGACTAGCGGGAGGCTCCACTACGAGCAGTACTTC
CASSYPTSGRLHYEQYF
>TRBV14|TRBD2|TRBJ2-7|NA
TGTGCCAGCAGCCAAGCCCTAGCGGGAGAGGCGCAGTACTTC
CASSQALAGEAQYF
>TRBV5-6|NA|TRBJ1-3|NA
TGTGCCAGCAGCCTTGGCGCCGCTGGGGGAAACACCATATATTTT
CASSLGAAGGNTIYF